The sample holds one count of the clone carrying this T cell receptor beta chain. This sample was included in a study of blood T cell repertoires in COVID-19. On the study more broadly: COVID-19 samples, acute and convalescent, were from the United States, Italy and Spain.

The CDR3 loop spans 15 amino acids. Germline loops: CDR1 SGHVS, CDR2 FQNEAQ. Between the trimmed V and J ends, which lost 4 bases and 8 bases, there was a span of 18 bases. Original processing methods: Estimated nucleated cell counts came from reference gene primer amplification. Profiling relied on immunoSEQ multiplex PCR, and the TCRdb table lists in-frame clones only, not all of them. The V and J calls and clone size come from that table; D and trimming were worked out from the DNA. The sample contains about 240,000 clones, about 80% of which appear only once. V and J are TRBV7-8 and TRBJ2-1, with D possibly being TRBD2 (6 bases). Input material: peripheral blood. The source is a man aged 30-40 years who had recovered from COVID-19. The CDR3 sequence is CASSSPGLSGHEQFF. CDR3 nucleotides: TGTGCCAGCAGCTCCCCGGGACTCAGCGGCCATGAGCAGTTCTTC. The full variable domain, with the rest looked up from reference TRBV7-8 and TRBJ2-1, is GAGVSQSPRYKVAKRGQDVALRCDPISGHVSLFWYQQALGQGPEFLTYFQNEAQLDKSGLPSDRFFAERPEGSVSTLKIQRTQQEDSAVYLCASSSPGLSGHEQFFGPGTRLTVL.